This T cell receptor (beta chain) comes out of a study of blood T cell repertoires in COVID-19. The authors' processing: Amplification of reference gene primers provided the estimated nucleated cell counts. The table came from immunoSEQ multiplex PCR; TCRdb's copy has only in-frame clones and leaves some out. V and J calls and clone size are as listed in that table; D and trimming were resolved from the DNA. The sample yields about 200,000 clones, approximately 80% seen once. Germline V gene sequence: CDR1 SGHRS, CDR2 YFSETQ. Trimming took off 1 base at V and 3 bases at J, with 16 bases between the two ends. There are 16 residues in the CDR3. This study enrolled people aged 18 to 89 from under 25 US geographic areas.

This chain uses TRBV5-1 with TRBJ1-1, with a possible D match to TRBD1 (5 bases). Specimen: PBMCs or T cells enriched from blood (not recorded which). The sequence came from a woman aged 40 to 50 with acute COVID-19. The CDR3 here is CASSLTPRAGDTEAFF. CDR3 sequence (DNA): TGCGCCAGCAGCTTGACCCCCAGGGCCGGCGACACTGAAGCTTTCTTT.